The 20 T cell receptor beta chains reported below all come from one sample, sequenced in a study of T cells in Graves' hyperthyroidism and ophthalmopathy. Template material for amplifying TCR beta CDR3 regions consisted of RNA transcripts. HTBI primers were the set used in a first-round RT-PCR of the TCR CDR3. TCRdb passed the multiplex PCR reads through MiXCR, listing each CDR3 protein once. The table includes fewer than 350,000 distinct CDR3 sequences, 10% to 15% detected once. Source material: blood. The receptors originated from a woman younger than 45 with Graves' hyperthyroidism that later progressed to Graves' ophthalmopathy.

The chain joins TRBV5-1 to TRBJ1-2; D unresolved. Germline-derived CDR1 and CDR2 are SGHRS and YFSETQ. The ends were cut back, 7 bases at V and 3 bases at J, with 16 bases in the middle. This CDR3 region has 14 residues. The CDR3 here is CASQSYPGDYGYTF. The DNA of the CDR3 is TGCGCCAGCCAATCATATCCGGGAGACTATGGCTACACCTTC.

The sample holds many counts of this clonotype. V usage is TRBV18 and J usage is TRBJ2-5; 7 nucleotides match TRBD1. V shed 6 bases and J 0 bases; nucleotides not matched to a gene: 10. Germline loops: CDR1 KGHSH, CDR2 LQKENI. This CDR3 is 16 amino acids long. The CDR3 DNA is TGTGCCAGCTCGCCCCGGGACAGCGGATACCAAGAGACCCAGTACTTC. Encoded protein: CASSPRDSGYQETQYF.

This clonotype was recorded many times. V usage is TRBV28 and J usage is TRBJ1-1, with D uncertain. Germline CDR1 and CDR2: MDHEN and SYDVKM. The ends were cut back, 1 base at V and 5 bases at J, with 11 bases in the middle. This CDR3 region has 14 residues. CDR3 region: CASSLYVRWTEAFF. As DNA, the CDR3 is TGTGCCAGCAGTTTATACGTCAGGTGGACTGAAGCTTTCTTT. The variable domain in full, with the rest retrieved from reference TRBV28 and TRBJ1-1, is DVKVTQSSRYLVKRTGEKVFLECVQDMDHENMFWYRQDPGLGLRLIYFSYDVKMKEKGDIPEGYSVSREKKERFSLILESASTNQTSMYLCASSLYVRWTEAFFGQGTRLTVV.

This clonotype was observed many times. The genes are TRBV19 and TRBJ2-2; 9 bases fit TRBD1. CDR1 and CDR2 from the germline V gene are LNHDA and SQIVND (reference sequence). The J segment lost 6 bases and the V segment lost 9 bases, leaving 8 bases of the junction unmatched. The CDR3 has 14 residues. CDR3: CASGDRGGPGELFF. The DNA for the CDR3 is TGTGCCAGCGGTGACAGGGGGGGGCCCGGGGAGCTGTTTTTT.

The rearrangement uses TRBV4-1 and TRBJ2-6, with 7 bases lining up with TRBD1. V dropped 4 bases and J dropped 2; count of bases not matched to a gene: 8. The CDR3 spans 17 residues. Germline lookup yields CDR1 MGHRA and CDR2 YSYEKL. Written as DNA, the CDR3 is TGCGCCAGCAGCCCGACAGGGTACGGGGCTGGGGCCAACGTCCTGACTTTC. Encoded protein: CASSPTGYGAGANVLTF.

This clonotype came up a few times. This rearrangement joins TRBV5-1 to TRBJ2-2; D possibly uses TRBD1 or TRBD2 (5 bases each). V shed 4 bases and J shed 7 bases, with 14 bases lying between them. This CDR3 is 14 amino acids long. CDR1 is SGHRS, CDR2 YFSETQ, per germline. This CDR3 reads CASSRDGLVGELFF. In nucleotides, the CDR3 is TGCGCCAGCAGCCGGGACGGTTTGGTCGGGGAGCTGTTTTTT.

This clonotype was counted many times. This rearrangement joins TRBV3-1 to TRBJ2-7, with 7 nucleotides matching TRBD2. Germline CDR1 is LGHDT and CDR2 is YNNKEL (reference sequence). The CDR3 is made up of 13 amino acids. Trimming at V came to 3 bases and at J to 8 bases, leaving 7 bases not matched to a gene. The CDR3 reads CASSQIAGTKQYF. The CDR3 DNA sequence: TGTGCCAGCAGCCAGATTGCCGGGACTAAGCAGTACTTC.

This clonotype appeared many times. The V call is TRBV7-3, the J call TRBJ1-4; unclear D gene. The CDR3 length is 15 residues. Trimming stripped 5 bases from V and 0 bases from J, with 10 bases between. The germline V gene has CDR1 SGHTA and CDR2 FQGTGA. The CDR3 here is CASSGRAATNEKLFF. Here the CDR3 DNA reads TGTGCCAGCAGCGGACGGGCAGCAACTAATGAAAAACTGTTTTTT.

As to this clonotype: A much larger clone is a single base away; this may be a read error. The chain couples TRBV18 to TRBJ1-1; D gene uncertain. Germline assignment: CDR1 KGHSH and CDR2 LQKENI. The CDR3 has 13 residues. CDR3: CANSPSRDTEAFF. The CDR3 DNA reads TGTGCCAACTCACCTTCGAGGGACACTGAAGCTTTCTTT.

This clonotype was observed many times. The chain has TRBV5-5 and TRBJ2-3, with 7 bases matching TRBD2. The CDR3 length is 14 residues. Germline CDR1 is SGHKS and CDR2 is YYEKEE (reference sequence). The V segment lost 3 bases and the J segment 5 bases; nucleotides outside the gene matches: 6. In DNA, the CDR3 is TGTGCCAGCAGCTACTCAGGGAGGGGAGATACGCAGTATTTT. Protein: CASSYSGRGDTQYF.

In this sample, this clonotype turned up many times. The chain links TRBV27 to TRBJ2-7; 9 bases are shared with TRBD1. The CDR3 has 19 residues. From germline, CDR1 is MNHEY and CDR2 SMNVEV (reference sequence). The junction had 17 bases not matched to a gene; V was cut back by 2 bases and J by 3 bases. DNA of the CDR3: TGTGCCAGCAGTTTAAACGTCCCGGGACAGGGTAGGGGACTCTACGAGCAGTACTTC. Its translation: CASSLNVPGQGRGLYEQYF.

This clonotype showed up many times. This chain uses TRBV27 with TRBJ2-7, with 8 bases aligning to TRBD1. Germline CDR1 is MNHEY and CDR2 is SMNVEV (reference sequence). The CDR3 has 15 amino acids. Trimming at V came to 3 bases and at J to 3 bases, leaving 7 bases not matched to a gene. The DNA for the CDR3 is TGTGCCAGCAGTTTCCGGACAGGGCAAAACTACGAGCAGTACTTC. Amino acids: CASSFRTGQNYEQYF.

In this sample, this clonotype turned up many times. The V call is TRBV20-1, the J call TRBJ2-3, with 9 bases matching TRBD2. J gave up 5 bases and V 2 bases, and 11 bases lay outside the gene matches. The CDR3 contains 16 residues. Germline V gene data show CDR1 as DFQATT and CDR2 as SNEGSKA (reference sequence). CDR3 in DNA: TGCAGTGCTAGACCTCGGAGAGCGGGAGGTATAGATACGCAGTATTTT. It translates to CSARPRRAGGIDTQYF.

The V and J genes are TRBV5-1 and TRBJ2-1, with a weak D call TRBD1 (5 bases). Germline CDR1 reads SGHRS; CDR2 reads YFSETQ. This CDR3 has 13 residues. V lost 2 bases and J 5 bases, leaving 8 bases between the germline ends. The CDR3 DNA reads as TGCGCCAGCAGCTTAGCAGGGCACAATGAGCAGTTCTTC. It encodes CASSLAGHNEQFF.

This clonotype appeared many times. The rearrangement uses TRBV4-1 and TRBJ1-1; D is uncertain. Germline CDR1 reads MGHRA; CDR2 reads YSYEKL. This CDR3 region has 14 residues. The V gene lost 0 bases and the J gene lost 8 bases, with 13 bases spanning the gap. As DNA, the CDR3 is TGCGCCAGCAGCCAAGAAGTGTCGGCGGCAGAAGCTTTCTTT. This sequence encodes CASSQEVSAAEAFF.

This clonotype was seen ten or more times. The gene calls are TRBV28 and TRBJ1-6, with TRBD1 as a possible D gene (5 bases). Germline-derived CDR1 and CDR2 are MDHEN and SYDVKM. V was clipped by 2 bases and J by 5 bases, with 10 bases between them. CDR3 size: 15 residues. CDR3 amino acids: CASSLGGVDNSPLHF. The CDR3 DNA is TGTGCCAGCAGTTTAGGGGGGGTGGATAATTCACCCCTCCACTTT.

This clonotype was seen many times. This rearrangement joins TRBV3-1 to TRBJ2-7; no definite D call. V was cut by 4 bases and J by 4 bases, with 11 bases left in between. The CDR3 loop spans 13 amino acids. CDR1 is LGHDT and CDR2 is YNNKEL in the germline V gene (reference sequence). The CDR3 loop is CASSPKAGYEQYF. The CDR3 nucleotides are TGTGCCAGCAGCCCTAAAGCTGGATACGAGCAGTACTTC.

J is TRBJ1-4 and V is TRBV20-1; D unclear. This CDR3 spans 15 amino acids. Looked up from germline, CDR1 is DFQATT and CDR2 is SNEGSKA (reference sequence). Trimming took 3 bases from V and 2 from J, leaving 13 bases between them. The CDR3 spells CSASPDVRTNEKLFF. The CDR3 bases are TGCAGTGCTAGCCCGGACGTGCGGACTAATGAAAAACTGTTTTTT.

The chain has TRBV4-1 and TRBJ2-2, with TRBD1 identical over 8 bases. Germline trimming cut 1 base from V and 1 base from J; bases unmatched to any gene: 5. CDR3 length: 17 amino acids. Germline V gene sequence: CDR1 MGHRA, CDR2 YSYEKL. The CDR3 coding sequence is TGCGCCAGCAGCCAAGCCCCGGACAGGGAGAACACCGGGGAGCTGTTTTTT. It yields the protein CASSQAPDRENTGELFF.

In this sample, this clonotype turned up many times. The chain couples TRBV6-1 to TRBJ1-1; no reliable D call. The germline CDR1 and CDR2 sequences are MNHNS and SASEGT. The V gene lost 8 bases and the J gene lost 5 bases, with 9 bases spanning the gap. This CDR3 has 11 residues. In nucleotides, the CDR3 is TGTGCCAGCGGCCGTTTAACTGAAGCTTTCTTT. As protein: CASGRLTEAFF.